The 24 T cell receptor beta chains presented below share a single source sample, sequenced in a study of T cells in Graves' hyperthyroidism and ophthalmopathy. TCR beta CDR3 sequences were amplified from RNA transcripts. A set of HTBI primers served as the primers for a first-round RT-PCR of the TCR CDR3. TCRdb called the multiplex PCR reads again in MiXCR, with one record for every CDR3 protein. The sample lists approximately 520,000 distinct CDR3 sequences, around 22% occurring once. Sequenced: blood. These receptors all stem from a woman in her 30s with Graves' ophthalmopathy.

This clonotype occurred many times. The gene calls are TRBV15 and TRBJ2-2, with 10 bases fitting TRBD1. The CDR3 consists of 16 residues. Germline loops: CDR1 LNHNV, CDR2 YYDKDF (reference sequence). The ends lost 1 base at V and 4 bases at J; junction bases unmatched: 3. CDR3 protein: CATSRGDRGRTGELFF. The DNA for the CDR3 is TGTGCCACCAGCAGAGGGGACAGGGGCCGCACCGGGGAGCTGTTTTTT.

In this sample, this clonotype turned up a few times. The gene calls are TRBV24-1 and TRBJ1-5; no clear D. CDR1 and CDR2 (germline): KGHDR, SFDVKD. Trimming took off 5 bases at V and 3 bases at J, with 7 bases between the two ends. The CDR3 consists of 13 residues. CDR3 DNA: TGTGCCACCAGTGTTGCGTCCAATCAGCCCCAGCATTTT. It is translated as CATSVASNQPQHF.

The rearrangement joins TRBV12-5 to TRBJ1-2; D is ambiguous. CDR1 and CDR2 from the germline V gene are LGHNT and FRNRAP. The CDR3 has 12 amino acids. The V end lost 6 bases, the J end lost 2 bases, and 7 bases lay between the germline ends. The CDR3 is CASGNTNYGYTF. The DNA for the CDR3 is TGTGCTAGTGGCAACACAAACTATGGCTACACCTTC.

The chain joins TRBV18 to TRBJ2-7; TRBD1 is a possible D gene (5 bases). This CDR3 has 14 amino acids. Germline values: CDR1 KGHSH, CDR2 LQKENI. The ends were cut back, 2 bases at V and 2 bases at J, with 10 bases in the middle. The CDR3, as DNA: TGTGCCAGCTCACCAGCAAGACAGACCTACGAGCAGTACTTC. Translation gives CASSPARQTYEQYF.

This clonotype was picked up a small number of times. The chain combines TRBV6-1 with TRBJ1-1; weak D call: TRBD1 (5 bases). The CDR3 is made up of 13 amino acids. Germline-derived CDR1 and CDR2 are MNHNS and SASEGT. V lost 6 bases, J lost 3 bases, and 11 bases lay in between. CDR3 amino acids: CASRRGWDTEAFF. In DNA, the CDR3 is TGTGCCAGCAGGAGGGGTTGGGACACTGAAGCTTTCTTT.

This clonotype was counted between two and nine times. This CDR3 reads CASSRGAVSTDTQYF. CDR3 sequence (DNA): TGTGCCAGCAGCCGTGGTGCCGTAAGCACAGATACGCAGTATTTT. The genes are TRBV9 and TRBJ2-3, with D uncertain. CDR3 size: 15 residues. Germline assignment: CDR1 SGDLS and CDR2 YYNGEE. V dropped 4 bases and J dropped 0 bases, with 12 bases sitting between them.

This clonotype was picked up many times. Here the CDR3 DNA reads TGTGCCAGCAGTGGCGGGACAGGCTATAGCAATCAGCCCCAGCATTTT. It yields the protein CASSGGTGYSNQPQHF. The gene calls are TRBV12-3 or TRBV12-4 and TRBJ1-5, with 8 bases fitting TRBD1. This CDR3 has 16 amino acids. V shed 5 bases, J shed 0 bases, and the junction held 6 bases outside the gene matches.

This clonotype was recorded many times. The chain links TRBV7-9 to TRBJ2-5; possibly TRBD1 or TRBD2 for D (5 bases each). This CDR3 is built from 15 residues. Germline-derived CDR1 and CDR2 are SEHNR and FQNEAQ (reference sequence). The V gene lost 0 bases and the J gene lost 3 bases, with 11 bases spanning the gap. CDR3 coding DNA: TGTGCCAGCAGCTTAGCGTCCGGGGACGAAGAGACCCAGTACTTC. Protein product: CASSLASGDEETQYF.

This sequence joins TRBV30 and TRBJ1-5; D is unclear. The V gene's germline CDR1 is GTSNPN and CDR2 SVGIG (reference sequence). Trimming took off 2 bases at V and 3 bases at J, with 8 bases between the two ends. This CDR3 has 13 amino acids. DNA for the CDR3: TGTGCCTGGAGTTTCGGTGACAATCAGCCCCAGCATTTT. It encodes CAWSFGDNQPQHF.

V and J are TRBV9 and TRBJ1-4; D remains unclear. V lost 2 bases, J lost 4 bases, and 15 bases lay in between. This CDR3 spans 16 amino acids. CDR1 is SGDLS, CDR2 YYNGEE, per germline. The CDR3 spells CASSVRSGSVNEKLFF. The CDR3 DNA reads as TGTGCCAGCAGCGTCCGATCTGGTTCCGTTAATGAAAAACTGTTTTTT.

V and J are TRBV5-1 and TRBJ2-7; D perhaps matches TRBD2 (5 bases). Germline assignment: CDR1 SGHRS and CDR2 YFSETQ. The V gene lost 7 bases and the J gene lost 5 bases, with 16 bases spanning the gap. The CDR3 has 13 residues. Here the CDR3 reads CASALGGRNEQYF. In nucleotides, the CDR3 is TGCGCCAGCGCACTTGGAGGACGGAACGAGCAGTACTTC.

In its sample, this clonotype was seen many times. This chain links TRBV19 with TRBJ1-1, with D tentatively TRBD1 (6 bases). CDR1 is LNHDA, CDR2 SQIVND, per germline (reference sequence). Trimming removed 9 bases from V and 0 bases from J, with 11 bases in between. The CDR3 covers 13 residues. The CDR3 sequence: CASKQGVNTEAFF. The CDR3 DNA follows: TGTGCCAGCAAACAGGGCGTGAACACTGAAGCTTTCTTT.

This clonotype was seen repeatedly, ten times or more. This chain connects TRBV28 to TRBJ2-6, with D perhaps matching TRBD1 (6 bases). The CDR3 has 17 amino acids. Germline V lookup: CDR1 MDHEN, CDR2 SYDVKM. V was clipped by 6 bases and J by 0 bases, with 15 bases between them. In nucleotides, the CDR3 is TGTGCCAGCAGAACAGGGTTTGCGAGCTCTGGGGCCAACGTCCTGACTTTC. Residues: CASRTGFASSGANVLTF. Using reference TRBV28 and TRBJ2-6 for the parts outside the CDR3, the full variable domain is DVKVTQSSRYLVKRTGEKVFLECVQDMDHENMFWYRQDPGLGLRLIYFSYDVKMKEKGDIPEGYSVSREKKERFSLILESASTNQTSMYLCASRTGFASSGANVLTFGAGSRLTVL.

This clonotype was observed many times. The V call is TRBV16, the J call TRBJ1-2; weak D call: TRBD1 (5 bases). In germline, CDR1 is KGHSY, CDR2 FQNENV. The CDR3 runs to 13 residues. V was trimmed by 0 bases and J by 5 bases, leaving 7 bases between them. The CDR3 protein is CASSQSGEYGYTF. The CDR3 DNA reads as TGTGCCAGCAGCCAATCAGGGGAATATGGCTACACCTTC.

This clonotype was seen more than once but under ten times. The chain employs TRBV6-1 and TRBJ2-7; 9 bases agree with TRBD1. The germline gives CDR1 MNHNS, CDR2 SASEGT. The J segment lost 5 bases and the V segment lost 4 bases, leaving 9 bases of the junction unmatched. The CDR3 spans 15 residues. CDR3 nucleotide sequence: TGTGCCAGCAGTGGTTTAAACAGGGGGCGCGACGAGCAGTACTTC. This translates into CASSGLNRGRDEQYF.

In its sample, this clonotype was seen many times. The CDR3 DNA sequence: TGTGCCAGCAGTGGCGACAGGGCCTATGGTTCACCCCTCCACTTT. Protein: CASSGDRAYGSPLHF. The chain is built from TRBV2 and TRBJ1-6; 7 nucleotides align to TRBD1. Germline V lookup: CDR1 SNHLY, CDR2 FYNNEI. The CDR3 loop spans 15 amino acids. The V gene end was trimmed by 4 bases and the J gene end by 9 bases; junction bases not matched to a gene: 9.

The chain has TRBV11-2 and TRBJ2-5, with D maybe TRBD2 (5 bases). This CDR3 comprises 13 residues. Trimming took 1 base from V and 9 from J, leaving 12 bases between them. Germline assignment: CDR1 SGHAT and CDR2 FQNNGV. In DNA form, the CDR3 reads TGTGCCAGCAGCTTAGGGGGAGAGACGCCCCAGTACTTC. Amino acid sequence: CASSLGGETPQYF.

This clonotype was seen many times. The rearrangement joins TRBV2 to TRBJ2-7, with D hard to call. The CDR3 has 11 amino acids. The V end lost 1 base, the J end lost 5 bases, and 3 bases lay between the germline ends. Germline CDR1 reads SNHLY; CDR2 reads FYNNEI. CDR3 bases: TGTGCCAGCAGTGAAGTAAACGAGCAGTACTTC. Its protein is CASSEVNEQYF.

The rearrangement joins TRBV11-3 to TRBJ2-2; 9 bases map to TRBD1. The CDR3 is made up of 15 amino acids. Germline CDR1 and CDR2: SGHNT and YENEEA. The V gene end was trimmed by 4 bases and the J gene end by 7 bases; junction bases not matched to a gene: 7. CDR3 DNA sequence: TGTGCCAGCAGCTCCAAGGACAGGGGTAACGGGGAGCTGTTTTTT. It yields the protein CASSSKDRGNGELFF.

In its sample, this clonotype was seen a few times. This chain links TRBV28 with TRBJ1-1; D is unclear. Trimming took 7 bases from V and 5 from J, leaving 5 bases between them. The CDR3 extends over 10 amino acids. The germline V gene has CDR1 MDHEN and CDR2 SYDVKM. CDR3 sequence (DNA): TGTGCCAGCAAGGGAACTGAAGCTTTCTTT. Translation: CASKGTEAFF.

This clonotype occurred many times. The chain joins TRBV19 to TRBJ1-5, with 9 bases aligning to TRBD1. The CDR3 loop spans 16 amino acids. The trim removed 5 bases at V and 4 bases at J, leaving 9 bases unmatched. The germline gives CDR1 LNHDA, CDR2 SQIVND (reference sequence). DNA for the CDR3: TGTGCCAGTAGTCCGACCGGGACAGGGAATAATCAGCCCCAGCATTTT. This encodes CASSPTGTGNNQPQHF.

Concerning this clonotype itself: This sequence may be a read error, since a much larger clone differs from it by one base. The rearrangement links TRBV19 to TRBJ2-5; D gene ambiguous. The CDR3 has 11 residues. Germline CDR1 and CDR2: LNHDA and SQIVND (reference sequence). Trimming took 7 bases from V and 5 from J, leaving 8 bases between them. CDR3 sequence: CASITAETQYF. CDR3 bases: TGTGCCAGTATTACGGCGGAGACCCAGTACTTC.

Details on this clonotype: At one end the junction does not follow the germline gene, possibly because of a read error. The chain employs TRBV12-3 or TRBV12-4 and TRBJ1-6; D possibly corresponds to TRBD1 (6 bases). The CDR3 has 13 residues. The CDR3 DNA sequence: TGTGCCAGCAGCCTCACAGGGAATTCGCCCCTCCACTTT. This codes for CASSLTGNSPLHF.

This clonotype has a count of ten or more. This sequence joins TRBV6-1 and TRBJ2-2; the D gene could be TRBD1 or TRBD2 (5 bases each). Trimming cost V 2 bases and J 7 bases, with 11 bases left between them. The CDR3 consists of 14 residues. Per the germline V gene, CDR1 is MNHNS and CDR2 is SASEGT. Written as DNA, the CDR3 is TGTGCCAGCAGTGAACGAAAGGGGAGCGGGGAGCTGTTTTTT. Translating gives CASSERKGSGELFF.